This T cell receptor beta chain emerged from a study of T cell repertoires in cytomegalovirus infection. Across the study: Public signatures in TCR beta pointed to CMV infection and matching HLA type.

A word on this clonotype: Its antigen remains unknown.

TCRdb reprocessed the reads via MiXCR and lists one record per CDR3 protein. Of fewer than 350,000 distinct CDR3 sequences in the sample, over 7.5% were seen once. General study points: Summed frequency of public TCR beta families distinguished CMV carriers with the relevant HLA. Predominance within the ex vivo response was attributable to HLA-C-restricted CMV-specific TCR beta clonotypes.

After removal of 10 bases from V and 0 bases from J, the junction contained 7 bases not matched to a gene. The CDR3 covers 16 residues. Germline V gives CDR1 LNHDA, CDR2 SQIVND (reference sequence). Sequenced sample: PBMCs. The receptor comes from a human donor in good health (CMV status not recorded). Some clones in this sample may be carry-over from other donors' samples. The J gene is TRBJ1-5, the V gene TRBV19; 12 positions agree with TRBD1. The CDR3 spells CATTGTGGFSNQPQHF. CDR3 DNA sequence: TGTGCCACTACCGGGACAGGGGGCTTTAGCAATCAGCCCCAGCATTTT.